This T cell receptor (beta chain) comes out of a study of molecular identifiers for immune sequencing clone quantification. TCRdb recomputed calls from the PCR reads with MiXCR, one row per CDR3 protein. The sample includes 300,000 to 400,000 distinct CDR3 sequences, roughly a fifth of them seen just once. The germline gives CDR1 SGHVS, CDR2 FNYEAQ. The V gene lost 2 bases and the J gene lost 1 base, with 10 bases spanning the gap. CDR3 length equals 15 residues. This clonotype was observed many times. Source material: naive CD8+ T cells from blood, with Jurkat cell RNA spiked in. Subset: FACS-sorted CD8+CD4-CCR7+CD45RA+ naive T cells. This clonotype originated in a human donor in good health. Some libraries in this study had Jurkat cell RNA spiked in. The rearrangement uses TRBV7-6 and TRBJ2-3, with D hard to call. CDR3 sequence: CASSLIGGGTDTQYF. CDR3 DNA sequence: TGTGCCAGCAGCTTAATTGGTGGGGGCACAGATACGCAGTATTTT.